One and the same sample provided the 21 T cell receptor beta chains below, sequenced in a study of identical twins. TCRdb processed the 5' RACE reads anew with MiXCR; each CDR3 protein has one entry. The top ten hold around 1.9% of the sample, which has approximately 670,000 distinct CDR3 sequences, roughly 6.2% seen once. Sample: naive T cells sorted from blood. All receptors come from a man aged 18 to 29 in good health.

This clonotype has a count of ten or more. V gene TRBV12-3 or TRBV12-4 combines with J gene TRBJ2-1; D not certain. The V gene lost 6 bases and the J gene lost 3 bases, with 15 bases spanning the gap. The CDR3 runs 15 residues. The CDR3 protein is CASSLSRWGYNEQFF. The CDR3 nucleotides are TGTGCCAGCAGCTTAAGCAGATGGGGCTACAATGAGCAGTTCTTC.

The genes are TRBV12-3 or TRBV12-4 and TRBJ1-4, with D perhaps TRBD1 (6 bases). The CDR3 runs 14 residues. Trimming took 4 bases from V and 8 from J, leaving 14 bases between them. In DNA form, the CDR3 reads TGTGCCAGCAGTTCCGGGGGGGCCTGGGAAAAACTGTTTTTT. It encodes CASSSGGAWEKLFF.

This clonotype was picked up a small number of times. The CDR3 reads CASSVWAGEGNEQFF. Written as DNA, the CDR3 is TGTGCCAGCAGCGTATGGGCGGGAGAAGGGAATGAGCAGTTCTTC. This chain links TRBV9 with TRBJ2-1; 7 nucleotides match TRBD2. CDR3 length equals 15 residues. Germline CDR1 reads SGDLS; CDR2 reads YYNGEE. With V trimmed by 1 base and J by 7 bases, 8 bases remained unmatched.

Many counts were recorded for this clonotype. The rearrangement joins TRBV9 to TRBJ2-1; no reliable D call. Trimming pared 0 bases from V and 9 bases from J, leaving 7 bases between. Germline lookup yields CDR1 SGDLS and CDR2 YYNGEE. The CDR3 runs 12 residues. CDR3 sequence reads: CASSVDSFEQFF. The CDR3 coding sequence is TGTGCCAGCAGCGTAGATTCTTTTGAGCAGTTCTTC. The variable domain in full, completed from reference TRBV9 and TRBJ2-1, reads DSGVTQTPKHLITATGQRVTLRCSPRSGDLSVYWYQQSLDQGLQFLIQYYNGEERAKGNILERFSAQQFPDLHSELNLSSLELGDSALYFCASSVDSFEQFFGPGTRLTVL.

In regard to this clonotype: This may be a read error: a much more frequent sequence differs by one nucleotide. The V gene is TRBV20-1, the J gene TRBJ2-1; possible D gene TRBD2, 6 bases. Germline V gene sequence: CDR1 DFQATT, CDR2 SNEGSKA (reference sequence). The CDR3 sequence is 12 residues long. Written as DNA, the CDR3 is TGCCTGGTCACGGGAGACTACAATGAGCAGTTCTTC. Amino acid sequence: CLVTGDYNEQFF.

The chain carries TRBV4-1 and TRBJ2-1; 13 positions agree with TRBD2. With 3 bases clipped from V and 6 bases from J, the junction kept 5 bases outside the gene matches. CDR3 length equals 16 residues. Germline V gene lookup returns CDR1 MGHRA and CDR2 YSYEKL. Here the CDR3 reads CASSQARTSGSNEQFF. CDR3 bases: TGCGCCAGCAGCCAGGCGAGGACTAGCGGGAGCAATGAGCAGTTCTTC.

This clonotype has at least ten counts. J is TRBJ2-1 and V is TRBV5-1; TRBD2 matches at 14 bases. Unmatched junction bases numbered 9, after V lost 4 bases and J lost 0 bases. Germline values: CDR1 SGHRS, CDR2 YFSETQ. The CDR3 runs 19 residues. The CDR3 coding sequence is TGCGCCAGCAGCAAAGGGGGACTAGCGGGGGCGAGCTCCTACAATGAGCAGTTCTTC. It specifies CASSKGGLAGASSYNEQFF.

The chain has TRBV12-3 or TRBV12-4 and TRBJ2-7; 7 nucleotides line up with TRBD1. Trimming at V came to 5 bases and at J to 4 bases, leaving 11 bases not matched to a gene. The CDR3 spans 15 residues. As DNA, the CDR3 is TGTGCCAGCAGTCCGACACCGGGACAGTTTTACGAGCAGTACTTC. Its protein product is CASSPTPGQFYEQYF.

In this sample, this clonotype turned up a few times. This chain joins TRBV7-2 and TRBJ2-7, with D tentatively TRBD1 or TRBD2 (5 bases each). The length of the CDR3 is 15 residues. Germline V gene sequence: CDR1 SGHTA, CDR2 FQGNSA. V was shortened by 6 bases and J by 4 bases, with 19 bases between the two germline ends. DNA for the CDR3: TGTGCCAGCAGATTGACCGGGACGGAAAGTTACGAGCAGTACTTC. It translates to CASRLTGTESYEQYF. The full variable domain, its missing parts supplied by reference TRBV7-2 and TRBJ2-7, is GAGVSQSPSNKVTEKGKDVELRCDPISGHTALYWYRQSLGQGLEFLIYFQGNSAPDKSGLPSDRFSAERTGGSVSTLTIQRTQQEDSAVYLCASRLTGTESYEQYFGPGTRLTVT.

This clonotype appeared many times. This chain connects TRBV9 to TRBJ2-3; D remains ambiguous. Germline lookup yields CDR1 SGDLS and CDR2 YYNGEE. Trimming stripped 0 bases from V and 0 bases from J, with 8 bases between. The CDR3 has 15 amino acids. CDR3 protein: CASSVGSVSTDTQYF. Written as DNA, the CDR3 is TGTGCCAGCAGCGTAGGAAGCGTTAGCACAGATACGCAGTATTTT.

The sample holds a few counts of this clonotype. This chain uses TRBV20-1 with TRBJ2-4, with 7 bases that match TRBD2. Germline V CDR1 and CDR2: DFQATT, SNEGSKA (reference sequence). This CDR3 has 14 residues. V trimming: 2 bases; J trimming: 6 bases; junction bases outside the gene matches: 7. CDR3 amino acids: CSARTSGMRNIQYF. The DNA of the CDR3 is TGCAGTGCTAGAACCAGCGGGATGAGAAACATTCAGTACTTC.

Comment on this clonotype: Because it lacks the conserved phenylalanine or tryptophan at the end, this CDR3 is likely a read error. This chain links TRBV23-1 with TRBJ2-7, with D perhaps TRBD1 or TRBD2 (5 bases each). TRBV23-1 is given ORF status, its function remaining uncertain. This CDR3 region has 13 residues. Trimming removed 2 bases at V and 4 bases at J, with 9 bases between. CDR3 nucleotides: TGCGCCAGCAGTCAAGTAGAGGGGTACGAGCAGTACTAC. Translation gives CASSQVEGYEQYY.

The V and J genes are TRBV3-1 and TRBJ2-1; 8 positions match TRBD2. The CDR3 is 14 residues long. Germline V lookup: CDR1 LGHDT, CDR2 YNNKEL (reference sequence). V lost 1 base, J lost 7 bases, and 3 bases stayed unmatched. CDR3 amino acids: CASSQGREENEQFF. DNA for the CDR3: TGTGCCAGCAGCCAAGGGCGGGAGGAGAATGAGCAGTTCTTC.

This clonotype was seen more than once but under ten times. The chain uses TRBV3-1 and TRBJ1-1; maybe TRBD1 (6 bases). The CDR3 totals 16 residues. Trimming took 0 bases from V and 0 from J, leaving 11 bases between them. Germline V gene sequence: CDR1 LGHDT, CDR2 YNNKEL (reference sequence). In nucleotides, the CDR3 is TGTGCCAGCAGCCAAGAAGGGACATCCATGAACACTGAAGCTTTCTTT. The encoded protein is CASSQEGTSMNTEAFF. Complete variable domain (other parts from reference TRBV3-1 and TRBJ1-1): DTAVSQTPKYLVTQMGNDKSIKCEQNLGHDTMYWYKQDSKKFLKIMFSYNNKELIINETVPNRFSPKSPDKAHLNLHINSLELGDSAVYFCASSQEGTSMNTEAFFGQGTRLTVV.

This clonotype was found many times. This chain connects TRBV27 to TRBJ2-1; D remains unclear. Trimming pared 5 bases from V and 4 bases from J, leaving 9 bases between. Germline V lookup: CDR1 MNHEY, CDR2 SMNVEV (reference sequence). The CDR3 is 13 amino acids. DNA of the CDR3: TGTGCCAGCAGTGACGGCGGATACAATGAGCAGTTCTTC. Protein sequence: CASSDGGYNEQFF.

V is TRBV7-8 and J is TRBJ2-3; D not certain. Per the germline V gene, CDR1 is SGHVS and CDR2 is FQNEAQ. The V end was cut by 4 bases, the J end by 3 bases, with 8 bases between. The CDR3 has 13 amino acids. CDR3 coding DNA: TGTGCCAGCAGCTCCATAGGGACAGATACGCAGTATTTT. Encoded protein: CASSSIGTDTQYF.

The chain recombines TRBV27 with TRBJ2-3, with 7 bases matching TRBD2. Unmatched junction bases numbered 16, after V lost 1 base and J lost 3 bases. The CDR3 is 19 residues long. CDR1 MNHEY and CDR2 SMNVEV come from the germline V gene (reference sequence). The CDR3 DNA is TGTGCCAGCAGTTTATTCGGACTAGGAGGAAGGCAGAGAACAGATACGCAGTATTTT. Translated, it gives CASSLFGLGGRQRTDTQYF.

This clonotype was seen more than once but under ten times. The CDR3 DNA is TGTGCCAGCAGCTTATCTGCCGGGACTAGCGGGAGGGCCGTGGGCACAGATACGCAGTATTTT. The encoded protein is CASSLSAGTSGRAVGTDTQYF. V is TRBV7-6 and J is TRBJ2-3; 16 bases agree with TRBD2. CDR3 length: 21 residues. The V gene end was trimmed by 2 bases and the J gene end by 1 base; junction bases not matched to a gene: 12. From germline, CDR1 is SGHVS and CDR2 FNYEAQ.

The sample holds a few counts of this clonotype. The chain employs TRBV27 and TRBJ2-7, with D unclear. The V gene's germline CDR1 is MNHEY and CDR2 SMNVEV (reference sequence). The CDR3 extends over 9 amino acids. The CDR3 bases are TGTGCCAGCACTGCCACTCGGGACGTC. Residues: CASTATRDV.

V gene TRBV7-6 combines with J gene TRBJ2-1, with D possibly TRBD1 on 6 matching bases. The germline V gene has CDR1 SGHVS and CDR2 FNYEAQ. The V gene lost 1 base and the J gene lost 8 bases, with 9 bases spanning the gap. The CDR3 covers 13 residues. CDR3: CASSLGQADEQFF. Here the CDR3 DNA reads TGTGCCAGCAGCTTAGGACAGGCTGATGAGCAGTTCTTC.

The table lists this clonotype with many counts. J is TRBJ2-1 and V is TRBV29-1; 7 bases are a match to TRBD2. The trim removed 3 bases at V and 12 bases at J, leaving 8 bases unmatched. CDR3 length: 12 amino acids. Germline assignment: CDR1 SQVTM and CDR2 ANQGSEA. The CDR3 loop reads CSVDPSGAVQFF. In nucleotides, the CDR3 is TGCAGCGTTGACCCTAGCGGAGCTGTGCAGTTCTTC.